Listed here are 21 T cell receptor beta chains from one sample, sequenced in a study of Graves' ophthalmopathy and Graves' hyperthyroidism. For repertoire sequencing, the TCR beta CDR3 regions were amplified from RNA transcripts. First-round RT-PCR used HTBI primers; second-round multiplex PCR followed. From the multiplex PCR reads, TCRdb called clonotypes with MiXCR, one entry per CDR3 protein. The table records some 360,000 distinct CDR3 sequences, about 17% of them present only once. Source material: peripheral blood. Receptors originate from an adult woman with stable Graves' hyperthyroidism.

Ten or more counts support this clonotype. CDR3 in DNA: TGTGCCAGCCTAGGATTGAACACCGGGGAGCTGTTTTTT. Amino acid sequence: CASLGLNTGELFF. The V gene is TRBV28, the J gene TRBJ2-2; D gene unclear. CDR3 length: 13 residues. Trimming pared 8 bases from V and 1 base from J, leaving 8 bases between. CDR1 and CDR2 from the germline V gene are MDHEN and SYDVKM.

The sample holds many counts of this clonotype. CDR3 amino acids: CASRGQGMTYEQYF. DNA of the CDR3: TGTGCCAGCAGGGGGCAGGGCATGACCTACGAGCAGTACTTC. This chain joins TRBV12-3 or TRBV12-4 and TRBJ2-7, with D maybe TRBD1 (5 bases). V was clipped by 6 bases and J by 2 bases, with 14 bases between them. The CDR3 is 14 amino acids.

This clonotype occurred many times. The gene calls are TRBV7-2 and TRBJ2-7; 14 bases match TRBD2. V trimming: 5 bases; J trimming: 11 bases; junction bases outside the gene matches: 8. Germline V CDR1 and CDR2: SGHTA, FQGNSA. The CDR3 extends over 14 amino acids. This CDR3 is CASSMGLAGARKYF. CDR3 sequence (DNA): TGTGCCAGCAGCATGGGACTAGCGGGAGCCCGGAAGTACTTC.

This clonotype has a single count. The chain joins TRBV28 to TRBJ1-6; 8 nucleotides agree with TRBD1. CDR1 is MDHEN and CDR2 is SYDVKM in the germline V gene. V was pared by 6 bases and J by 7 bases, with 8 bases of the junction left unmatched. The CDR3 is 15 residues long. CDR3 sequence: CASRLDRAVNSPLHF. CDR3 nucleotides: TGTGCCAGCAGGTTGGACAGGGCGGTGAATTCACCCCTCCACTTT.

This clonotype was recorded at least ten times. The chain joins TRBV27 to TRBJ2-5; D remains ambiguous. In germline, CDR1 is MNHEY, CDR2 SMNVEV (reference sequence). Trimming shortened V by 4 bases and J by 1 base, and 4 bases separated the two germline ends. CDR3 length equals 12 residues. CDR3 amino acids: CASSSAQETQYF. The DNA for the CDR3 is TGTGCCAGCAGTTCTGCCCAAGAGACCCAGTACTTC.

V is TRBV11-2 and J is TRBJ2-6; 7 nucleotides agree with TRBD1. Germline V lookup: CDR1 SGHAT, CDR2 FQNNGV. Trimming took 5 bases from V and 1 from J; bases not matched to a gene: 8. CDR3 length equals 17 residues. Written as DNA, the CDR3 is TGTGCCAGCAGCATGCGACAGGGACCTTCTGGGGCCAACGTCCTGACTTTC. This encodes CASSMRQGPSGANVLTF.

This clonotype was counted ten times or more. V is TRBV7-2 and J is TRBJ2-7; 8 positions agree with TRBD2. This CDR3 is built from 14 residues. With V trimmed by 6 bases and J by 0 bases, 4 bases remained unmatched. Germline-derived CDR1 and CDR2 are SGHTA and FQGNSA. CDR3 sequence: CASSTSGSSYEQYF. The CDR3, as DNA: TGTGCCAGCAGTACTAGCGGCAGCTCCTACGAGCAGTACTTC. The full variable domain, rest sourced from reference TRBV7-2 and TRBJ2-7, is GAGVSQSPSNKVTEKGKDVELRCDPISGHTALYWYRQSLGQGLEFLIYFQGNSAPDKSGLPSDRFSAERTGGSVSTLTIQRTQQEDSAVYLCASSTSGSSYEQYFGPGTRLTVT.

This clonotype was observed many times. The chain carries TRBV6-4 and TRBJ2-2, with D perhaps matching TRBD2 (5 bases). Germline CDR1 reads MRHNA; CDR2 reads SNTAGT. V was clipped by 0 bases and J by 1 base, with 6 bases between them. CDR3 length: 15 amino acids. CDR3 sequence reads: CASSDSGENTGELFF. The CDR3 DNA follows: TGTGCCAGCAGTGACTCCGGGGAGAACACCGGGGAGCTGTTTTTT.

This clonotype was counted a few times. A clone one base away is much larger, so this may be a read error. The chain is built from TRBV5-1 and TRBJ2-7; D might be TRBD2 (5 bases). The CDR3 extends over 14 amino acids. Trimming stripped 1 base from V and 3 bases from J, with 11 bases between. Germline V gene data show CDR1 as SGHRS and CDR2 as YFSETQ. The CDR3 DNA follows: TGCGCCAGCAGCTTGAGAGGAGAGGGCTACGAGCAGTACTTC. Protein sequence: CASSLRGEGYEQYF.

This clonotype was seen repeatedly, ten times or more. The chain links TRBV11-2 to TRBJ2-7; D possibly corresponds to TRBD2 (5 bases). V was clipped by 1 base and J by 3 bases, with 10 bases between them. Germline V gene data show CDR1 as SGHAT and CDR2 as FQNNGV. The CDR3 extends over 14 amino acids. The CDR3 loop reads CASSLAVGDYEQYF. CDR3 nucleotides: TGTGCCAGCAGCTTAGCTGTGGGAGACTACGAGCAGTACTTC.

This clonotype was counted at least ten times. V gene TRBV20-1 combines with J gene TRBJ1-1; D is unresolved. CDR1 and CDR2 (germline): DFQATT, SNEGSKA (reference sequence). The CDR3 is 11 residues long. The V end was cut by 7 bases, the J end by 7 bases, with 13 bases between. CDR3 bases: TGCAGTGTTGAAGAAAACCTTGAAGCTTTCTTT. The encoded protein is CSVEENLEAFF.

This clonotype turned up a few times. The rearrangement joins TRBV11-2 to TRBJ2-3; D is possibly TRBD1 (6 bases). V was shortened by 7 bases and J by 4 bases, with 15 bases between the two germline ends. The germline V gene has CDR1 SGHAT and CDR2 FQNNGV. The CDR3 covers 14 residues. CDR3 amino acids: CASNLRGRSDTQYF. The CDR3 DNA reads as TGTGCCAGCAACCTCAGGGGAAGGTCAGATACGCAGTATTTT.

This clonotype was observed at least ten times. J is TRBJ2-5 and V is TRBV28, with a possible D match to TRBD2 (5 bases). The CDR3 totals 13 residues. Germline values: CDR1 MDHEN, CDR2 SYDVKM. V was clipped by 9 bases and J by 2 bases, with 13 bases between them. CDR3 sequence reads: CASRRTLQETQYF. For the CDR3, the DNA is TGTGCCAGTCGGAGGACGTTACAAGAGACCCAGTACTTC. Together with reference TRBV28 and TRBJ2-5, the CDR3 gives the full variable domain: DVKVTQSSRYLVKRTGEKVFLECVQDMDHENMFWYRQDPGLGLRLIYFSYDVKMKEKGDIPEGYSVSREKKERFSLILESASTNQTSMYLCASRRTLQETQYFGPGTRLLVL.

This clonotype occurred many times. The gene calls are TRBV19 and TRBJ2-7, with 7 bases fitting TRBD1. Germline V gene lookup returns CDR1 LNHDA and CDR2 SQIVND (reference sequence). The CDR3 is 14 residues long. V lost 5 bases and J lost 1; bases outside the gene matches: 5. CDR3: CASSVTGASYEQYF. The CDR3 DNA sequence: TGTGCCAGTAGTGTCACAGGGGCTTCCTACGAGCAGTACTTC.

Ten or more counts support this clonotype. This sequence joins TRBV19 and TRBJ2-7; 9 positions agree with TRBD2. Losses at the gene ends were 5 bases for V and 7 bases for J; bases not matched to a gene: 15. The CDR3 is 16 amino acids. Looked up from germline, CDR1 is LNHDA and CDR2 is SQIVND (reference sequence). The CDR3 protein is CASSSSRSGSLVEQYF. The CDR3 DNA reads TGTGCCAGTAGTTCCTCCCGTAGCGGGAGTTTAGTGGAGCAGTACTTC. Together with reference TRBV19 and TRBJ2-7, the CDR3 gives the full variable domain: DGGITQSPKYLFRKEGQNVTLSCEQNLNHDAMYWYRQDPGQGLRLIYYSQIVNDFQKGDIAEGYSVSREKKESFPLTVTSAQKNPTAFYLCASSSSRSGSLVEQYFGPGTRLTVT.

This clonotype was observed at least ten times. The rearrangement links TRBV6-2 or TRBV6-3 to TRBJ2-7; D is uncertain. CDR3 length equals 13 residues. Trimming stripped 6 bases from V and 6 bases from J, with 15 bases between. Germline-derived CDR1 and CDR2 are MNHEY and SVGEGT. CDR3 protein: CASSKVSTTEQYF. DNA of the CDR3: TGTGCCAGCAGCAAAGTCTCTACGACCGAGCAGTACTTC.

This clonotype has only one observation. The chain has TRBV12-3 or TRBV12-4 and TRBJ1-1, with D unresolved. Deletions cut 7 bases from V and 0 bases from J, with 9 bases between. This CDR3 comprises 13 residues. The CDR3 spells CASNDALNTEAFF. CDR3 DNA sequence: TGTGCCAGCAACGACGCCCTGAACACTGAAGCTTTCTTT.

This clonotype has at least ten counts. This chain connects TRBV7-9 to TRBJ1-1; D gene unclear. V was clipped by 3 bases and J by 5 bases, with 10 bases between them. The CDR3 spans 13 residues. The V gene's germline CDR1 is SEHNR and CDR2 FQNEAQ (reference sequence). The CDR3 nucleotides read TGTGCCAGCAGCTTGGGATCTTTAACTGAAGCTTTCTTT. This translates into CASSLGSLTEAFF.

This clonotype was recorded at least ten times. The J gene is TRBJ2-4, the V gene TRBV24-1, with unresolved D. There are 15 residues in the CDR3. Trimming stripped 2 bases from V and 6 bases from J, with 13 bases between. CDR1 is KGHDR, CDR2 SFDVKD, per germline. CDR3: CATSDWQDSRNIQYF. The CDR3 DNA reads TGTGCCACCAGTGATTGGCAGGATTCGAGAAACATTCAGTACTTC.

Only a few counts were recorded for this clonotype. The chain joins TRBV4-1 to TRBJ1-1; unclear D gene. The germline CDR1 and CDR2 sequences are MGHRA and YSYEKL. This CDR3 has 14 amino acids. The ends were cut back, 1 base at V and 4 bases at J, with 10 bases in the middle. CDR3 in amino acids: CASSQAPRGTEAFF. The CDR3 DNA sequence: TGCGCCAGCAGCCAAGCTCCCCGGGGCACTGAAGCTTTCTTT.

This clonotype was observed at least ten times. The chain has TRBV29-1 and TRBJ2-7; possible D gene TRBD1, 5 bases. V lost 4 bases and J lost 5, with 9 bases in between. CDR3 length: 11 amino acids. Germline V gene lookup returns CDR1 SQVTM and CDR2 ANQGSEA. CDR3 region: CSVAETDEQYF. The CDR3, as DNA: TGCAGCGTTGCGGAGACAGACGAGCAGTACTTC.